The 18 T cell receptor beta chains below were found in one sample sequenced in a study of CD4+ T cells in melanoma. The data were produced by immunoSEQ multiplex PCR, yet TCRdb's version contains in-frame clones alone and is incomplete. The table shows roughly 5,200 clones, with about 61% occurring only once. Sequencing input: cells from a culture (not recorded whether cultured in vitro). These receptors originate from a human donor with melanoma.

CDR3 protein: CASSRDSGNTIYF. DNA for the CDR3: TGTGCCAGCAGCCGGGACTCTGGAAACACCATATATTTT. V and J are TRBV3-1 (or the pseudogene TRBV3-2) and TRBJ1-3; D not certain. Germline CDR1 LGHDT, CDR2 YNNKEL (reference sequence). Between the trimmed V and J ends, which lost 4 bases and 0 bases, there was a span of 4 bases. This CDR3 has 13 amino acids.

This clone is labeled medium-sized (0.01 to 0.1%). The sample has other DNA sequences that encode this CDR3 too. The DNA of the CDR3 is TGTGCCAGTAGACAGGGTTATAGCAATCAGCCCCAGCATTTT. It yields the protein CASRQGYSNQPQHF. The J gene is TRBJ1-5, the V gene TRBV19; D is possibly TRBD1 (6 bases). The length of the CDR3 is 14 residues. Germline assignment: CDR1 LNHDA and CDR2 SQIVND (reference sequence). V lost 6 bases, J lost 0 bases, and 9 bases lay in between. Complete variable domain (other parts from reference TRBV19 and TRBJ1-5): DGGITQSPKYLFRKEGQNVTLSCEQNLNHDAMYWYRQDPGQGLRLIYYSQIVNDFQKGDIAEGYSVSREKKESFPLTVTSAQKNPTAFYLCASRQGYSNQPQHFGDGTRLSIL.

The chain uses TRBV30 and TRBJ2-7, with D possibly being TRBD2 (6 bases). Germline CDR1 and CDR2: GTSNPN and SVGIG (reference sequence). The CDR3 runs to 13 residues. Trimming stripped 0 bases from V and 6 bases from J, with 12 bases between. The CDR3 sequence: CAWSVRREFEQYF. CDR3 nucleotide sequence: TGTGCCTGGAGTGTACGGCGGGAATTCGAGCAGTACTTC.

The chain employs TRBV11-3 and TRBJ2-5; D is unresolved. Trimming took 2 bases from V and 2 from J, leaving 6 bases between them. Per germline, CDR1 SGHNT and CDR2 YENEEA. This CDR3 comprises 13 residues. For the CDR3, the DNA is TGTGCCAGCAGCTTAACCGAACAAGAGACCCAGTACTTC. Translated, it gives CASSLTEQETQYF.

This clone was detected a few times. CDR3 sequence reads: CAYLHGQSREAFF. The CDR3 DNA is TGTGCCTACCTCCACGGACAGAGTCGTGAAGCTTTCTTT. The genes are TRBV30 and TRBJ1-1; weak D call: TRBD1 (6 bases). The ends were cut back, 7 bases at V and 7 bases at J, with 19 bases in the middle. Germline loops: CDR1 GTSNPN, CDR2 SVGIG (reference sequence). The CDR3 has 13 amino acids.

The chain links TRBV14 to TRBJ2-2; D ambiguous. Trimming removed 2 bases from V and 1 base from J, with 5 bases in between. The CDR3 sequence is 14 residues long. The germline V gene encodes CDR1 SGHDN and CDR2 FVKESK. The CDR3 coding sequence is TGTGCCAGCAGCCAAATGGGGAACACCGGGGAGCTGTTTTTT. This sequence encodes CASSQMGNTGELFF.

The chain employs TRBV7-2 and TRBJ1-1; no reliable D call. Trimming removed 6 bases from V and 3 bases from J, with 11 bases in between. The CDR3 totals 13 residues. Germline CDR1 SGHTA, CDR2 FQGNSA. CDR3 sequence reads: CASSSRWDTEAFF. CDR3 sequence (DNA): TGTGCCAGCAGTTCTCGTTGGGACACTGAAGCTTTCTTT.

The CDR3 DNA follows: TGTGCCAGCAGCTCAAGCGGGGGGGCCGAGACCCAGTACTTC. Translating gives CASSSSGGAETQYF. The rearrangement uses TRBV5-4 and TRBJ2-5; 10 nucleotides match TRBD2. Germline V CDR1 and CDR2: SGHNT, YYREEE (reference sequence). CDR3 length equals 14 residues. V lost 3 bases and J lost 5; bases outside the gene matches: 4.

The V gene is TRBV27, the J gene TRBJ2-7; 8 positions agree with TRBD1. The germline gives CDR1 MNHEY, CDR2 SMNVEV (reference sequence). Trimming removed 6 bases from V and 6 bases from J; junction bases left unmatched: 4. This CDR3 contains 12 residues. In DNA, the CDR3 is TGTGCCAGCAGCCTAACAGGGGGCGAGCAGTACTTC. Translation: CASSLTGGEQYF.

V gene TRBV7-2 combines with J gene TRBJ2-7, with D possibly being TRBD2 (6 bases). The CDR3 runs 15 residues. Germline CDR1 reads SGHTA; CDR2 reads FQGNSA. The V gene lost 4 bases and the J gene lost 0 bases, with 13 bases spanning the gap. The CDR3, as DNA: TGTGCCAGCAGCTCCGGGACTGAGGCCTCCTACGAGCAGTACTTC. Encoded protein: CASSSGTEASYEQYF.

By proportion, this clone is medium-sized (0.01 to 0.1%). The rearrangement joins TRBV2 to TRBJ1-6; possibly TRBD1 for D (5 bases). Trimming took off 6 bases at V and 1 base at J, with 10 bases between the two ends. The germline gives CDR1 SNHLY, CDR2 FYNNEI. The CDR3 contains 15 residues. The CDR3 nucleotides read TGTGCCAGCAGACTCCAGGGTTCCTATAATTCACCCCTCCACTTT. This sequence encodes CASRLQGSYNSPLHF.

V gene TRBV4-1 combines with J gene TRBJ2-7; unclear D gene. V was pared by 0 bases and J by 1 base, with 10 bases between. Germline V CDR1 and CDR2: MGHRA, YSYEKL. The CDR3 has 15 amino acids. CDR3 protein: CASSQDWQSSYEQYF. The CDR3 DNA reads TGCGCCAGCAGCCAAGATTGGCAGAGTTCCTACGAGCAGTACTTC.

The chain recombines TRBV7-2 with TRBJ2-1; 11 bases align to TRBD2. The CDR3 runs 15 residues. V was pared by 4 bases and J by 3 bases, with 2 bases of the junction left unmatched. CDR1 is SGHTA, CDR2 FQGNSA, per germline. The CDR3 sequence is CASSSTSGGYNEQFF. In DNA form, the CDR3 reads TGTGCCAGCAGCTCTACTAGCGGGGGCTACAATGAGCAGTTCTTC.

The gene calls are TRBV4-3 and TRBJ2-7; 10 bases agree with TRBD2. This CDR3 comprises 15 residues. With V trimmed by 1 base and J by 3 bases, 3 bases remained unmatched. Germline assignment: CDR1 LGHNA and CDR2 YSLEER. CDR3 DNA: TGCGCCAGCAGCCAAGGGGCTAGCGGGGGCTACGAGCAGTACTTC. Encoded protein: CASSQGASGGYEQYF.

This clone was counted only a few times. Distinct nucleotide sequences in the sample also encode this CDR3. J is TRBJ2-7 and V is TRBV10-3, with D unclear. There are 12 residues in the CDR3. Trimming took 0 bases from V and 2 from J, leaving 2 bases between them. From germline, CDR1 is ENHRY and CDR2 SYGVKD. The CDR3 reads CAISESPYEQYF. The CDR3 bases are TGTGCCATCAGTGAGTCTCCCTACGAGCAGTACTTC.

By share, this clone counts as medium-sized. The chain carries TRBV28 and TRBJ1-5; 9 bases are a match to TRBD1. The trim removed 10 bases at V and 4 bases at J, leaving 2 bases unmatched. The CDR3 covers 12 residues. Germline V gene data show CDR1 as MDHEN and CDR2 as SYDVKM. As DNA, the CDR3 is TGTGCCACCGACAGGGGGAATCAGCCCCAGCATTTT. Protein: CATDRGNQPQHF.

V is TRBV7-8 and J is TRBJ2-6; D not certain. Trimming left V 1 base short and J 1 base short, with 8 bases between. This CDR3 has 16 amino acids. The germline V gene has CDR1 SGHVS and CDR2 FQNEAQ. This chain's CDR3 is CASSLVAQSGANVLTF. In DNA form, the CDR3 reads TGTGCCAGCAGCTTAGTCGCGCAGTCTGGGGCCAACGTCCTGACTTTC.

By share of the sample, this clone is medium-sized. The chain employs TRBV19 and TRBJ1-2, with 9 bases identical to TRBD1. Germline values: CDR1 LNHDA, CDR2 SQIVND (reference sequence). The CDR3 runs 14 residues. The V segment lost 4 bases and the J segment 8 bases; nucleotides outside the gene matches: 8. The CDR3 DNA reads TGTGCCAGTAGTACGGACAGGGGCCTCGAGGGCTACACCTTC. This sequence encodes CASSTDRGLEGYTF.